These T cell receptor beta chains were read from a single sample in a study of beta chain features in type 1 diabetes. Measured with immunoSEQ multiplex PCR; TCRdb has only the in-frame clones, and not every one. In the table there are about 99,000 clones, under 30% of which are singletons. The sequencing input was central memory CD4+ T cells from blood. The receptors originated from a woman between 18 and 29 years old with type 1 diabetes. Both conserved end residues are part of each CDR3. D genes are given only for firm matches. The size entry is marked missing in some rows and otherwise reads once, few, many or a size class.

d_call: -
j_call: TRBJ1-5
v_call: TRBV5-1
clone_size: few
cdr3_nt: TGCGCCAGTAGGCAGGGGTCCGGTCAGCCCCAGCATTTT
cdr3_aa: CASRQGSGQPQHF

d_call: TRBD1
j_call: TRBJ2-1
v_call: TRBV18
clone_size: -
cdr3_nt: TGTGCCAGCTCTCCCAGGGGGTCTAACTACAATGAGCAGTTCTTC
cdr3_aa: CASSPRGSNYNEQFF

d_call: -
j_call: TRBJ1-5
v_call: TRBV19
clone_size: few
cdr3_nt: TGTGCCAGTAGTCCGATCGGGGGCAATCAGCCCCAGCATTTT
cdr3_aa: CASSPIGGNQPQHF

d_call: -
j_call: TRBJ2-5
v_call: TRBV30
clone_size: few
cdr3_nt: TGTGCCTGGAGTCTCCGGGAGACCCAGTACTTC
cdr3_aa: CAWSLRETQYF

d_call: -
j_call: TRBJ1-2
v_call: TRBV4-3
clone_size: few
cdr3_nt: TGCGCCAGCAGCCAAGAGGCAGGGTCCTATGGCTACACCTTC
cdr3_aa: CASSQEAGSYGYTF

d_call: TRBD2
j_call: TRBJ2-5
v_call: TRBV10-3
clone_size: -
cdr3_nt: TGTGCCATCAGGCAGGGTAGCGGGGAAGAGACCCAGTACTTC
cdr3_aa: CAIRQGSGEETQYF

d_call: -
j_call: TRBJ2-1
v_call: TRBV6-5
clone_size: few
cdr3_nt: TGTGCCAGCAGGGAAACCGGGACACCCTACAATGAGCAGTTCTTC
cdr3_aa: CASRETGTPYNEQFF

d_call: -
j_call: TRBJ1-2
v_call: TRBV5-4
clone_size: few
cdr3_nt: TGTGCCAGCAGCTTGTCGGCAGGCCTCTATGGCTACACCTTC
cdr3_aa: CASSLSAGLYGYTF

d_call: TRBD1
j_call: TRBJ2-2
v_call: TRBV18
clone_size: -
cdr3_nt: TGTGCCAGCTCACTTGGGACAGGCGGGGAGCTGTTTTTT
cdr3_aa: CASSLGTGGELFF

d_call: TRBD2
j_call: TRBJ2-4
v_call: TRBV7-2
clone_size: -
cdr3_nt: TGTGCCAGCAGCTGGCGACTAGCGGGAGATGTGGCCAAAAACATTCAGTACTTC
cdr3_aa: CASSWRLAGDVAKNIQYF

d_call: -
j_call: TRBJ2-1
v_call: TRBV10-3
clone_size: -
cdr3_nt: TGTGCCATCAGTGAGAGGACTGATTTCAATGAGCAGTTCTTC
cdr3_aa: CAISERTDFNEQFF

d_call: -
j_call: TRBJ2-1
v_call: TRBV5-1
clone_size: -
cdr3_nt: TGCGCCAGCAGCTTCTTCGGTTCAGAGCAGTTCTTC
cdr3_aa: CASSFFGSEQFF

d_call: -
j_call: TRBJ1-2
v_call: TRBV5-4
clone_size: few
cdr3_nt: TGTGCCAGCAGCTATAGTCAGGGTGATGGCTACACCTTC
cdr3_aa: CASSYSQGDGYTF

d_call: TRBD1
j_call: TRBJ1-1
v_call: TRBV10-1
clone_size: few
cdr3_nt: TGCGCCAGCCTGGACAGGGGGCGCGGCACTGAAGCTTTCTTT
cdr3_aa: CASLDRGRGTEAFF

d_call: TRBD2
j_call: TRBJ2-1
v_call: TRBV18
clone_size: -
cdr3_nt: TGTGCCAGCTCACCACCGAAGGCTAGCGGGAGGACCTACAATGAGCAGTTCTTC
cdr3_aa: CASSPPKASGRTYNEQFF

d_call: -
j_call: TRBJ1-2
v_call: TRBV2
clone_size: few
cdr3_nt: TGTGCCAGCCAGGCGGGGCAGGGTCGTTTCGCTAACTATGGCTACACCTTC
cdr3_aa: CASQAGQGRFANYGYTF

d_call: -
j_call: TRBJ1-4
v_call: TRBV28
clone_size: -
cdr3_nt: TGTGCCAGCAGTTTAATCCCCCAGGGCGCAACTAATGAAAAACTGTTTTTT
cdr3_aa: CASSLIPQGATNEKLFF

d_call: TRBD2
j_call: TRBJ2-3
v_call: TRBV5-1
clone_size: -
cdr3_nt: TGCGCCACTCAAAGCGGGAATCGAGATACGCAGTATTTT
cdr3_aa: CATQSGNRDTQYF

d_call: TRBD2
j_call: TRBJ2-2
v_call: TRBV29-1
clone_size: few
cdr3_nt: TGCAGCGTTGCTAGCGGGGACCCCACCGGGGAGCTGTTTTTT
cdr3_aa: CSVASGDPTGELFF

d_call: TRBD1
j_call: TRBJ1-2
v_call: TRBV28
clone_size: -
cdr3_nt: TGTGCCAGCACGGGACAGGAAAGGAACAACTATGGCTACACCTTC
cdr3_aa: CASTGQERNNYGYTF

d_call: TRBD2
j_call: TRBJ2-1
v_call: TRBV25-1
clone_size: -
cdr3_nt: TGTGCCAGCAAAGATGGGAGCGGGAGCAACAATGAGCAGTTCTTC
cdr3_aa: CASKDGSGSNNEQFF

d_call: -
j_call: TRBJ2-3
v_call: TRBV9
clone_size: few
cdr3_nt: TGCGCCAGCAGCGTACTTCCCACTAGGGGCACAGATACGCAGTATTTT
cdr3_aa: CASSVLPTRGTDTQYF

d_call: -
j_call: TRBJ1-5
v_call: TRBV7-9
clone_size: many
cdr3_nt: TGTGCCAGCAGCTCCATCAATAGCAATCAGCCCCAGCATTTT
cdr3_aa: CASSSINSNQPQHF

d_call: -
j_call: TRBJ2-7
v_call: TRBV18
clone_size: -
cdr3_nt: TGTGCCAGCTCCCCAGGGGTCGCGGGAGCTCCGTCGACGCAGTACTTC
cdr3_aa: CASSPGVAGAPSTQYF

d_call: TRBD1
j_call: TRBJ2-5
v_call: TRBV30
clone_size: -
cdr3_nt: TGTGCCTGGGAGAGGCGGGACAGGGGAGAACTTCACGAGACCCAGTACTTC
cdr3_aa: CAWERRDRGELHETQYF

d_call: TRBD2
j_call: TRBJ2-3
v_call: TRBV10-2
clone_size: -
cdr3_nt: TGCGCCAGCAGTGAGTCGGGACTAGCGGGAAGGTATTTT
cdr3_aa: CASSESGLAGRYF

d_call: TRBD1
j_call: TRBJ2-7
v_call: TRBV6-1
clone_size: few
cdr3_nt: TGTGCCAGCAGTACGGACAGGGCCTACGAGCAGTACTTC
cdr3_aa: CASSTDRAYEQYF

d_call: -
j_call: TRBJ1-2
v_call: TRBV7-9
clone_size: -
cdr3_nt: TGTGCCAGCAGCTTAGTTTCGGGATCCTCTGGCGGCTACACCTTC
cdr3_aa: CASSLVSGSSGGYTF

d_call: TRBD1
j_call: TRBJ1-2
v_call: TRBV30
clone_size: -
cdr3_nt: TGTGCCTGGGACAGGGGTTCAGGAGGCTACACCTTC
cdr3_aa: CAWDRGSGGYTF

d_call: TRBD1
j_call: TRBJ2-1
v_call: TRBV10-3
clone_size: -
cdr3_nt: TGTGCCATGGCCGGGACAGGGTCAGATGAGCAGTTCTTC
cdr3_aa: CAMAGTGSDEQFF

d_call: -
j_call: TRBJ2-3
v_call: TRBV6-5
clone_size: -
cdr3_nt: TGTGCCAGCAGCACCCCAGGGGCAGATACGCAGTATTTT
cdr3_aa: CASSTPGADTQYF

d_call: -
j_call: TRBJ1-2
v_call: TRBV10-3
clone_size: few
cdr3_nt: TGTGCCATCAGGAGGGGGGGAGAGAACTATGGCTACACCTTC
cdr3_aa: CAIRRGGENYGYTF

d_call: -
j_call: TRBJ2-3
v_call: TRBV27
clone_size: -
cdr3_nt: TGTGCCAGCAGTTTAAGAGCGGCGGATACGCAGTATTTT
cdr3_aa: CASSLRAADTQYF

d_call: -
j_call: TRBJ1-5
v_call: TRBV11-2
clone_size: few
cdr3_nt: TGTGCCAGCAGCTATACACCGAATCAGCCCCAGCATTTT
cdr3_aa: CASSYTPNQPQHF